This TCR beta chain was sequenced during a study of CD8 T cells in Susac syndrome (dated by TCRdb to between 2019 and 2020). Turning to the overall study: Whether CD8+ T cell activation and differentiation in Susac syndrome was antigen driven was tested using repertoire sequencing. Overall study results and their limits: The number of individuals in the TCR sequencing and HLA analysis was acknowledged as relatively small.

Peripheral blood CD8+ and CD4+ T cells from healthy donors, Susac syndrome patients and multiple sclerosis patients were profiled using high-throughput TCR beta sequencing. The multiple sclerosis controls were treatment-naive patients whose relapsing-remitting disease, either stable or active, fulfilled the revised McDonald criteria. CD8+ TEMRA cells were enriched by FACS, while bulk CD8+ and CD4+ T cells were purified by magnetic negative isolation. Blood was drawn into EDTA tubes, processed within 24 hours, and PBMCs were isolated by density gradient centrifugation. PBMCs destined for TCR sequencing were cryopreserved in liquid nitrogen and later thawed in a 37 °C water bath. A purity of at least 90% was achieved for sorted or isolated CD4+, CD8+ and CD8+ TEMRA cells. Turning to this clonotype: Its antigen specificity is not known. Base qualities are missing; no much larger clone stands one base away.

RNA was extracted using the RNeasy kit, and roughly 0.5 to 1 ug of the RNA was reverse transcribed with random hexamers. The immunoSEQ multiplex PCR assay, covering 54 Vbeta and 13 Jbeta segments, was used to amplify TCR beta CDR3 regions. PCR amplification bias was corrected by using a synthetic template baseline for primer optimization and computational correction. Under the source paper's analysis protocol: Only productive sequences were kept, with reads annotated to V, D and J genes according to IMGT and analyzed in immunoSEQ Analyzer. Clonality was calculated as one minus the Shannon entropy normalized by log2 of the number of productive unique sequences. For each patient and control, public and private clones were evaluated within the 100 most prevalent clones. A clone was defined as Susac-specific if it was absent from the healthy and MS cohorts, from approximately 980 published viral clones and from other ImmuneACCESS disease sequences. The public reads were run again by TCRdb, first through fastp at Q25 and then through MiXCR, and only productive beta chains were kept. Rows with one shared CDR3 protein collapse into an entry with the most common genes and DNA. These V and J calls originate from TCRdb's pipeline instead of the authors' own analysis. This sample is represented by about 250,000 distinct CDR3 sequences; roughly 93% of them were singletons. The top ten clonotypes cover 0.07% to 0.09% of the sample.

The germline V gene encodes CDR1 MDHEN and CDR2 SYDVKM. Trimming removed 6 bases from V and 8 bases from J, leaving 11 bases between the germline ends. Spanning cysteine to phenylalanine, the CDR3 consists of 13 amino acids. Of the read, only the CDR3 DNA is kept; its 39 bases are in frame from base 1. Material for sequencing was CD4+ T cells from PBMCs. Recombination joined TRBV28 with TRBJ1-6; the D gene is perhaps TRBD1, on 6 matching bases. The receptor comes from a human donor with multiple sclerosis. The nucleotides are TGTGCCAGCAGGACATGGACAGATTCACCCCTCCACTTT. The encoded protein is CASRTWTDSPLHF.